Listed here are 20 T cell receptor beta chains from one sample, sequenced in a study of cytomegalovirus exposure and HLA in healthy donors. The PCR had 60 Vbeta and 13 Jbeta primers. This table comes from immunoSEQ multiplex PCR, and its TCRdb copy is limited to in-frame clones, with some not included. Of fewer than 85,000 clones listed, roughly 70% were seen once; the top ten hold approximately 5%. Sequencing was carried out using PBMCs. The source is a man between 60 and 75 years old in good health and CMV-seropositive.

The chain uses TRBV5-1 and TRBJ2-1; D is possibly TRBD1 (6 bases). V was clipped by 3 bases and J by 1 base, with 14 bases between them. This CDR3 is built from 16 residues. Germline CDR1 is SGHRS and CDR2 is YFSETQ. CDR3: CASSSKGVGSYNEQFF. The CDR3 coding sequence is TGCGCCAGCAGCTCCAAGGGGGTTGGTTCCTACAATGAGCAGTTCTTC.

This clone was recorded a few times. The chain carries TRBV7-2 and TRBJ1-1; D not resolved. CDR1 is SGHTA, CDR2 FQGNSA, per germline. V lost 3 bases to trimming and J lost 6 bases, with 5 bases between them. The length of the CDR3 is 11 residues. CDR3 bases: TGTGCCAGCAGCTTGGAGGCTGAAGCTTTCTTT. Protein: CASSLEAEAFF. Drawing the rest from reference TRBV7-2 and TRBJ1-1, the complete variable domain is GAGVSQSPSNKVTEKGKDVELRCDPISGHTALYWYRQSLGQGLEFLIYFQGNSAPDKSGLPSDRFSAERTGGSVSTLTIQRTQQEDSAVYLCASSLEAEAFFGQGTRLTVV.

The chain is built from TRBV11-2 and TRBJ2-7; D not resolved. Per germline, CDR1 SGHAT and CDR2 FQNNGV. The CDR3 is 11 residues long. The V gene lost 0 bases and the J gene lost 6 bases, with 3 bases spanning the gap. CDR3: CASSLDLEQYF. In nucleotides, the CDR3 is TGTGCCAGCAGCTTAGATCTCGAGCAGTACTTC.

Details on this clone: The identical CDR3 is also encoded by other nucleotide sequences in the sample. The chain has TRBV9 and TRBJ2-2; TRBD2 matches at 9 bases. There are 16 residues in the CDR3. Trimming took 3 bases from V and 1 from J; bases not matched to a gene: 4. The germline gives CDR1 SGDLS, CDR2 YYNGEE. This chain's CDR3 is CASSARLAENTGELFF. The CDR3, as DNA: TGTGCCAGCAGCGCCAGACTAGCGGAGAACACCGGGGAGCTGTTTTTT.

V gene TRBV7-8 combines with J gene TRBJ2-6, with 10 bases that match TRBD1. CDR3 size: 17 residues. Germline CDR1 reads SGHVS; CDR2 reads FQNEAQ. J gave up 0 bases and V 8 bases, and 7 bases lay outside the gene matches. The CDR3 DNA reads TGTGCCAGCTCCCCGGGACAGGGGCACTCTGGGGCCAACGTCCTGACTTTC. Translated: CASSPGQGHSGANVLTF.

This clone was counted once. The V call is TRBV19, the J call TRBJ2-5; TRBD1 is a possible D gene (6 bases). V lost 7 bases and J lost 3, with 18 bases in between. The germline CDR1 and CDR2 sequences are LNHDA and SQIVND (reference sequence). CDR3 length: 15 amino acids. The chain's CDR3 is CASKSLGAGEETQYF. In DNA form, the CDR3 reads TGTGCCAGTAAAAGTTTGGGAGCAGGGGAAGAGACCCAGTACTTC.

The J gene is TRBJ2-7, the V gene TRBV6-1, with D perhaps TRBD1 (5 bases). The CDR3 has 15 amino acids. CDR1 is MNHNS, CDR2 SASEGT, per germline. Between the trimmed V and J ends, which lost 7 bases and 6 bases, there was a span of 22 bases. The CDR3 DNA sequence: TGTGCCAGCAAACGCCAGGGTCAAGGTCTCGGCGAGCAGTACTTC. It encodes CASKRQGQGLGEQYF.

The genes are TRBV4-1 and TRBJ1-5, with a tentative D call TRBD1 (5 bases). CDR1 and CDR2 from the germline V gene are MGHRA and YSYEKL. This CDR3 is 17 amino acids long. Trimming stripped 1 base from V and 3 bases from J, with 16 bases between. CDR3 region: CASSQGVGAVSNQPQHF. DNA of the CDR3: TGCGCCAGCAGCCAAGGGGTAGGGGCCGTCTCCAATCAGCCCCAGCATTTT.

CDR3 in DNA: TGTGCCAGCAGCCCCGAACAGCTAAACACCATATATTTT. Residues: CASSPEQLNTIYF. This chain connects TRBV28 to TRBJ1-3; no definite D call. The CDR3 has 13 amino acids. The V gene's germline CDR1 is MDHEN and CDR2 SYDVKM. V was pared by 6 bases and J by 6 bases, with 12 bases between.

J is TRBJ2-5 and V is TRBV5-1; a weak D match, TRBD1 (6 bases). Germline CDR1 reads SGHRS; CDR2 reads YFSETQ. Trimming left V 2 bases short and J 1 base short, with 18 bases between. This CDR3 is 17 amino acids long. For the CDR3, the DNA is TGCGCCAGCAGCTTCGGACCCCAGGGACAAATCCAAGAGACCCAGTACTTC. It is translated as CASSFGPQGQIQETQYF.

The J gene is TRBJ2-1, the V gene TRBV14; 8 bases are a match to TRBD1. Germline V gene lookup returns CDR1 SGHDN and CDR2 FVKESK. V lost 4 bases to trimming and J lost 8 bases; unmatched junction nucleotides: 7. This CDR3 region has 14 residues. CDR3 DNA sequence: TGTGCCAGCAGCCCATTGACAGGGGATGATGAGCAGTTCTTC. It translates to CASSPLTGDDEQFF.

This chain joins TRBV29-1 and TRBJ2-5; D is unresolved. Germline values: CDR1 SQVTM, CDR2 ANQGSEA. The CDR3 consists of 13 residues. V was trimmed by 7 bases and J by 5 bases, leaving 17 bases between them. CDR3: CSALVYGFETQYF. The CDR3 bases are TGCAGCGCCTTAGTGTACGGTTTCGAGACCCAGTACTTC.

This clone was seen more than once but under ten times. The CDR3 nucleotides read TGTGCCAGCAGCCCCCCCCTTTCCCAGGGGGATCATAAGCAGTTCTTC. This encodes CASSPPLSQGDHKQFF. The genes are TRBV11-3 and TRBJ2-1; TRBD1 matches 7 bases. Germline lookup yields CDR1 SGHNT and CDR2 YENEEA. V lost 5 bases and J lost 11; bases outside the gene matches: 18. This CDR3 region has 16 residues.

The V call is TRBV2, the J call TRBJ2-7; D may be TRBD2 (6 bases). This CDR3 comprises 15 residues. Germline CDR1 is SNHLY and CDR2 is FYNNEI. V was trimmed by 1 base and J by 4 bases, leaving 14 bases between them. The CDR3 sequence: CASSEVGGVGYEQYF. The CDR3 region has the DNA TGTGCCAGCAGTGAAGTTGGCGGGGTCGGTTACGAGCAGTACTTC.

V is TRBV5-4 and J is TRBJ2-1; D is perhaps TRBD2 (6 bases). Germline CDR1 is SGHNT and CDR2 is YYREEE (reference sequence). V was shortened by 1 base and J by 0 bases, with 11 bases between the two germline ends. The CDR3 spans 16 residues. CDR3 sequence (DNA): TGTGCCAGCAGCTTGACTAGCCGCAGCTCCTACAATGAGCAGTTCTTC. It translates to CASSLTSRSSYNEQFF.

This chain links TRBV19 with TRBJ2-1, with a weak D call TRBD1 (6 bases). The CDR3 loop spans 13 amino acids. Trimming took off 6 bases at V and 6 bases at J, with 12 bases between the two ends. The germline V gene encodes CDR1 LNHDA and CDR2 SQIVND (reference sequence). The CDR3 nucleotides are TGTGCCAGTAGCCAAGAAGGGGGCAATGAGCAGTTCTTC. Translated: CASSQEGGNEQFF.

This clone was seen a handful of times. The V and J genes are TRBV6-6 and TRBJ2-2; TRBD1 matches at 11 bases. V lost 2 bases, J lost 4 bases, and 0 bases stayed unmatched. The germline V gene encodes CDR1 MNHNY and CDR2 SVGAGI (reference sequence). The CDR3 totals 15 residues. CDR3 sequence reads: CASSYGTGGTGELFF. CDR3 coding DNA: TGTGCCAGCAGTTACGGGACAGGGGGCACCGGGGAGCTGTTTTTT.

The rearrangement uses TRBV19 and TRBJ2-7; maybe TRBD1 (6 bases). The V gene lost 5 bases and the J gene lost 5 bases, with 16 bases spanning the gap. CDR3 length: 14 amino acids. Germline loops: CDR1 LNHDA, CDR2 SQIVND (reference sequence). DNA of the CDR3: TGTGCCAGTAGTGTACAGGGTCATAAGGACGAGCAGTACTTC. Translated, it gives CASSVQGHKDEQYF.

The V call is TRBV25-1, the J call TRBJ2-1; 7 bases match TRBD2. The CDR3 is made up of 13 amino acids. The trim removed 5 bases at V and 7 bases at J, leaving 5 bases unmatched. CDR1 is MGHDK, CDR2 SYGVNS, per germline. CDR3 nucleotides: TGTGCCAGCAGTCCTAGCGGTTGGAATGAGCAGTTCTTC. As protein: CASSPSGWNEQFF.

V and J are TRBV6-5 and TRBJ1-6; the match to TRBD1 covers 7 bases. Germline CDR1 MNHEY, CDR2 SVGAGI. The J segment lost 8 bases and the V segment lost 0 bases, leaving 4 bases of the junction unmatched. This CDR3 comprises 15 residues. The CDR3 reads CASSYSRQGDSPLHF. CDR3 in DNA: TGTGCCAGCAGTTACTCACGGCAGGGGGATTCACCCCTCCACTTT.